This T cell receptor beta chain was found in a study of beta chain features in type 1 diabetes. Since all of the isolated RNA was reverse transcribed, expressed TCRB transcripts were what got sequenced. Assay used: immunoSEQ multiplex PCR; TCRdb lists only in-frame clones, some missing. The sample lists almost 350,000 clones; approximately 10% were seen once. The study's findings and limits: In all four CD4+ subsets, TCRB CDR3 length was significantly, moderately reduced in type 1 diabetes.

The CDR3 is made up of 15 amino acids. V shed 8 bases and J shed 3 bases, with 16 bases lying between them. Germline V lookup: CDR1 MNHEY, CDR2 SVGAGI. Regarding this clone: Its antigen is currently unknown.

V and J are TRBV6-5 and TRBJ2-2; D might be TRBD2 (5 bases). The clonotype was recovered from a man aged 25 to 45 with type 1 diabetes. The sequenced sample consisted of central memory CD4+ T cells from blood. The CDR3 is CASFHGRDYTGELFF. The DNA for the CDR3 is TGTGCCAGCTTCCATGGACGGGATTACACCGGGGAGCTGTTTTTT.